This record looks at one T cell receptor beta chain sequence and its context. TCRdb's table, derived via immunoSEQ multiplex PCR, lists solely in-frame clones and lacks some. The repertoire holds 150,000 or so clones, with roughly 88% as singletons. Unmatched junction bases numbered 3, after V lost 6 bases and J lost 3 bases. Germline V CDR1 and CDR2: SGHTA, FQGNSA. The length of the CDR3 is 13 residues. The data derive from a study of blood T cell repertoires in COVID-19. This TCR was sampled from a man aged 60 to 75 who had recovered from COVID-19. The chain combines TRBV7-2 with TRBJ1-1; 8 positions agree with TRBD1. Sequencing used peripheral blood. In DNA, the CDR3 is TGTGCCAGCAGAGTGACAGGGGACACTGAAGCTTTCTTT. Translating gives CASRVTGDTEAFF.